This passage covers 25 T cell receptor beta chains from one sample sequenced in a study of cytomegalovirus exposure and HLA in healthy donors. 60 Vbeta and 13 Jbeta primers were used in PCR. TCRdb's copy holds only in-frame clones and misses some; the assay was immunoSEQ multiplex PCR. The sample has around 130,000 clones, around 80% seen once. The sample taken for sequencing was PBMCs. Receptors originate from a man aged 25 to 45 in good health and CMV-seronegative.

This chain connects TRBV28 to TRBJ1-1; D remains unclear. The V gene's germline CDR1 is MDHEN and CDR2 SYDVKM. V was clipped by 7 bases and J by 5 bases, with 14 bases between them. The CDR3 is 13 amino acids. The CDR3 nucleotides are TGTGCCAGCACCCTAGCCCGTGTGACTGAAGCTTTCTTT. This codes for CASTLARVTEAFF.

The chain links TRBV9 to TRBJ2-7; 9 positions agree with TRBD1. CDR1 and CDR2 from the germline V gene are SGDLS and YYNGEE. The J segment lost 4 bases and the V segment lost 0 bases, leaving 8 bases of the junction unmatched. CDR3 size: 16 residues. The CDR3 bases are TGTGCCAGCAGCGTAGGGGACAGGGCCTTCTCTTACGAGCAGTACTTC. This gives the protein CASSVGDRAFSYEQYF.

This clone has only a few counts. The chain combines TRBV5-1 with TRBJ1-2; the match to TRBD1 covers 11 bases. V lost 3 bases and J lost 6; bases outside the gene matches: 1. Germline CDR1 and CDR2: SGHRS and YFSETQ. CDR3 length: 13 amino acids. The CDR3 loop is CASSWGQGDGYTF. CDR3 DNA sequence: TGCGCCAGCAGCTGGGGACAGGGGGATGGCTACACCTTC.

CDR3 in DNA: TGCAGCGCACCGTCCGGGGTTTCAACTGAAGCTTTCTTT. It translates to CSAPSGVSTEAFF. V gene TRBV29-1 combines with J gene TRBJ1-1; D unclear. V was pared by 7 bases and J by 5 bases, with 17 bases between. The CDR3 is made up of 13 amino acids. CDR1 SQVTM and CDR2 ANQGSEA come from the germline V gene.

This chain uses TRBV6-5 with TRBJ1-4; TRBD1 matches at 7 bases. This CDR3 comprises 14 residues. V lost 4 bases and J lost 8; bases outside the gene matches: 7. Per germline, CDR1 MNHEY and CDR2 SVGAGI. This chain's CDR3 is CASSFTGVAEKLFF. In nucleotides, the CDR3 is TGTGCCAGCAGTTTCACAGGGGTGGCAGAAAAACTGTTTTTT.

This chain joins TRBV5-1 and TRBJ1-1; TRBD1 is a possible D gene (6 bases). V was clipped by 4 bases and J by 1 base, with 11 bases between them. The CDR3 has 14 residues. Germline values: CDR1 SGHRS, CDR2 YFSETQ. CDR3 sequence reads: CASSQDRSNTEAFF. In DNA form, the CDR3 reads TGCGCCAGCAGCCAGGACAGATCGAACACTGAAGCTTTCTTT.

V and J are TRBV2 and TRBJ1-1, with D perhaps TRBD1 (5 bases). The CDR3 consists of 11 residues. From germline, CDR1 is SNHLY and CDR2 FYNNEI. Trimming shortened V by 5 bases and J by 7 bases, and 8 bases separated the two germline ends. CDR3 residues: CASSQGSEAFF. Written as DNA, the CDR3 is TGTGCCAGCAGTCAGGGCAGTGAAGCTTTCTTT.

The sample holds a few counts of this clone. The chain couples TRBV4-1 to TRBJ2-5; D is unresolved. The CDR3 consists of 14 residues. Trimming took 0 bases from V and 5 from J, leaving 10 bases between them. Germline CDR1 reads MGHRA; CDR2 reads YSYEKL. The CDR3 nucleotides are TGCGCCAGCAGCCAAGAAGGTAGCTATGAGACCCAGTACTTC. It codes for CASSQEGSYETQYF.

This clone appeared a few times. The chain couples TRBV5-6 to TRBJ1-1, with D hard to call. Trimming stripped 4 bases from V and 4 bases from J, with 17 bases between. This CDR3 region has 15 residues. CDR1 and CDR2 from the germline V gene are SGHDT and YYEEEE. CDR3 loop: CASSLIGRAGTEAFF. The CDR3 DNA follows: TGTGCCAGCAGCCTGATTGGGAGGGCGGGCACTGAAGCTTTCTTT. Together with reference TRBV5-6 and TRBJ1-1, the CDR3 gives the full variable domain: DAGVTQSPTHLIKTRGQQVTLRCSPKSGHDTVSWYQQALGQGPQFIFQYYEEEERQRGNFPDRFSGHQFPNYSSELNVNALLLGDSALYLCASSLIGRAGTEAFFGQGTRLTVV.

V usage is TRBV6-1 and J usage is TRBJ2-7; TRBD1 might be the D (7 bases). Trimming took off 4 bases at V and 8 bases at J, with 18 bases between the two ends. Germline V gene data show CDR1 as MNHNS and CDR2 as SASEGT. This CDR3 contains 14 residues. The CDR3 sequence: CASSAGDRASQQYF. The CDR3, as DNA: TGTGCCAGCAGTGCGGGAGACAGGGCTAGCCAGCAGTACTTC.

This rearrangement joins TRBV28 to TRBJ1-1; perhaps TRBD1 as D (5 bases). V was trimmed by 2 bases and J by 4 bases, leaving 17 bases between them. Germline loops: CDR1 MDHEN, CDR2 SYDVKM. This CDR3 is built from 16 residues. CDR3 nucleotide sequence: TGTGCCAGCAGTTTAGCGCAGGGAGGGATTGGCACTGAAGCTTTCTTT. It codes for CASSLAQGGIGTEAFF.

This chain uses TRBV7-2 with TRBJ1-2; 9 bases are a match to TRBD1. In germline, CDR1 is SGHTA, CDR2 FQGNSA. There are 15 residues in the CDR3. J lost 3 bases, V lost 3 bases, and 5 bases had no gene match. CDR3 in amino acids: CASSFTGGEDYGYTF. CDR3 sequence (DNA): TGTGCCAGCAGCTTCACAGGGGGCGAGGACTATGGCTACACCTTC.

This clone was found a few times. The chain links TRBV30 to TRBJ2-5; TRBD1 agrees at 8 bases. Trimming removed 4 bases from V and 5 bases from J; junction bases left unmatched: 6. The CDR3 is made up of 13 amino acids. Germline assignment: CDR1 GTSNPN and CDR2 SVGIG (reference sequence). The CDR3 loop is CAWTGGVEETQYF. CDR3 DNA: TGTGCCTGGACAGGGGGCGTTGAGGAGACCCAGTACTTC.

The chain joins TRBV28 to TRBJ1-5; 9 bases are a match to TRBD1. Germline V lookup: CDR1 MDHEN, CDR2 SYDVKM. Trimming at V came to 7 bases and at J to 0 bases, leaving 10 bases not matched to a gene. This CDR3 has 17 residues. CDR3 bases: TGTGCCAGCATGTTGGGGACAGGGACATATAGCAATCAGCCCCAGCATTTT. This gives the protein CASMLGTGTYSNQPQHF.

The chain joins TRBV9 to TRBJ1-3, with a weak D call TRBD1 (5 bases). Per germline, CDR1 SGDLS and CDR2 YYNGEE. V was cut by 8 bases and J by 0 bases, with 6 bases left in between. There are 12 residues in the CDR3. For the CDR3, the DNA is TGTGCCAGTGGGGCCTCTGGAAACACCATATATTTT. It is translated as CASGASGNTIYF.

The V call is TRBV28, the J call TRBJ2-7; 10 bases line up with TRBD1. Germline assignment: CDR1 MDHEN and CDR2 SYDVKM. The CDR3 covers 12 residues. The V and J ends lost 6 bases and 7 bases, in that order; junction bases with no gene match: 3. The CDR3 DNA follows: TGTGCCAGCAGGACAGGGGGCTGGGAGCAGTACTTC. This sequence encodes CASRTGGWEQYF.

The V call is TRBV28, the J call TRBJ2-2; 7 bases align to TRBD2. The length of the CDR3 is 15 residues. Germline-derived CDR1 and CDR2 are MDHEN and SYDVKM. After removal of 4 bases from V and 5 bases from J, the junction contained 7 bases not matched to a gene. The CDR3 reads CASSYRAGRTGELFF. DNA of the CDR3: TGTGCCAGCAGTTATAGAGCGGGAAGGACCGGGGAGCTGTTTTTT.

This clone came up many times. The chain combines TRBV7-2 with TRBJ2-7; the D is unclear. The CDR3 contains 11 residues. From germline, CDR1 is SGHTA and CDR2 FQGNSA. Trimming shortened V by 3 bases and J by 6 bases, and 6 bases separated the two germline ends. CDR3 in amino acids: CASSFGREQYF. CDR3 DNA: TGTGCCAGCAGCTTCGGTCGCGAGCAGTACTTC.

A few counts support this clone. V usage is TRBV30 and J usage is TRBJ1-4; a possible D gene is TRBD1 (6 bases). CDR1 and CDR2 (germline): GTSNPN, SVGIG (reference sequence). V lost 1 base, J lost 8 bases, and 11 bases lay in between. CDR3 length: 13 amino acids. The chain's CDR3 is CAWSEQGGEKLFF. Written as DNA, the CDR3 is TGTGCCTGGAGTGAACAGGGTGGGGAAAAACTGTTTTTT.

The CDR3 reads CASSIEQGDNEQFF. The CDR3 DNA reads as TGTGCCAGTAGTATAGAACAGGGGGACAATGAGCAGTTCTTC. This rearrangement joins TRBV19 to TRBJ2-1, with 8 bases fitting TRBD1. Germline-derived CDR1 and CDR2 are LNHDA and SQIVND (reference sequence). The CDR3 covers 14 residues. Unmatched junction bases numbered 0, after V lost 0 bases and J lost 5 bases.

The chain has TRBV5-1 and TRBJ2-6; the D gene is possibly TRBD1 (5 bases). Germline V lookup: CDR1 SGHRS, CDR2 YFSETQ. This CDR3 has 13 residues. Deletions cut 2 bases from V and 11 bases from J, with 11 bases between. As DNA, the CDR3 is TGCGCCAGCAGCTTCCAGGGTAGTTACGTCCTGACTTTC. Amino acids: CASSFQGSYVLTF.

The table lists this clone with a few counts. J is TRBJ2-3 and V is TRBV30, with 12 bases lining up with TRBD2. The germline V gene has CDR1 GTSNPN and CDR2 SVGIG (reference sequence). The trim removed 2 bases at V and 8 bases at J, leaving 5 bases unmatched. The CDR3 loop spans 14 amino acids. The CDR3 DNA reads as TGTGCCTGGAGTTCTAGCGGGAGGGGGGGTACGCAGTATTTT. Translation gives CAWSSSGRGGTQYF.

As DNA, the CDR3 is TGCGCCAGCAGCTTGGTAGGGACAGGGACTAAAAAAGAGGGCTACGAGCAGTACTTC. Amino acids: CASSLVGTGTKKEGYEQYF. The chain has TRBV5-1 and TRBJ2-7; the match to TRBD1 covers 9 bases. Germline V gene data show CDR1 as SGHRS and CDR2 as YFSETQ. Germline trimming cut 0 bases from V and 3 bases from J; bases unmatched to any gene: 16. The CDR3 has 19 residues.

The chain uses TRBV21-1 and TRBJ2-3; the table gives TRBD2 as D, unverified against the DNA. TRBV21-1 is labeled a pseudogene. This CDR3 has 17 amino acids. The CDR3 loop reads CASSKMDLRELNDTQYF. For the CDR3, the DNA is TGTGCCAGCAGCAAAATGGACTTGCGGGAGTTGAACGATACGCAGTATTTT.

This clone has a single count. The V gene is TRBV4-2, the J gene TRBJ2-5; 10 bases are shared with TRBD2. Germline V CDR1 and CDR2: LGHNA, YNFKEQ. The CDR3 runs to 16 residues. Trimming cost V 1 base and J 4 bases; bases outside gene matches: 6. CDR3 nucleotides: TGTGCCAGCAGCCAAGTATTGTCTAGCGGGGGAGAGACCCAGTACTTC. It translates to CASSQVLSSGGETQYF.